This T cell receptor (beta chain) was found in a study of blood T cell repertoires in COVID-19 (dated by TCRdb to 2020 to 2021). A note on the overall study: Collaborator samples came from the United States, Italy and Spain and covered acute and convalescent phases of COVID-19. Where HLA class I and class II types were available, the types were taken from metadata supplied by the sample provider, not from assay-based typing. The dataset comprised deeply sampled blood TCRbeta repertoires from subjects exposed to, actively infected with, or recovered from COVID-19. The samples were drawn from the first 160 participants of the ongoing ImmuneRACE study and from 1,254 subjects provided by 6 global collaborators. The material from the prospective study consisted of cDNA or gDNA derived from T cells, B-cell-depleted T cells, or PBMCs. The sample metadata nearly always contained a de-identified subject ID, COVID-19 status, age in years and sex. The repertoires were made available in a free public database intended to serve as a resource for research on the immune response to SARS-CoV-2. Broad study findings and their caveats: The amount of clinical and demographic metadata varied by source and participant and was provided uncurated.

The collaborating institutions used their own protocols to collect whole blood in K2EDTA tubes. For TCRbeta analysis, collaborators shipped samples as frozen whole blood, isolated PBMCs, or DNA extracted from either of those sample types. A remark on this clone: Its cognate antigen has yet to be identified. No per-base quality is available; no much larger clone lies one base away.

TCRbeta CDR3 regions were amplified from genomic DNA by means of the immunoSEQ Assay, a bias-controlled multiplex PCR. The published analysis was carried out like this. Nucleated cell counts per sample were estimated from amplification of reference gene primers within the assay. Sequence reads were collapsed and filtered to measure the absolute abundance of every unique TCRbeta CDR3 rearrangement. For each sample, productive Simpson clonality was calculated by taking the square root of Simpson's diversity index across productive rearrangements. In its TCRdb copy, this immuneACCESS table keeps in-frame sequences only and misses some clones. Where compared with another copy, unresolved V genes explain less than half of these, and the others have no known cause. V, J and clone size were drawn from that table, and D and trimming were deduced from the DNA. In this sample the table shows under 50,000 clones, roughly 77% of which occur a single time. The ten most abundant clones make up 20% of the sample.

The CDR3 numbers 11 residues from cysteine through phenylalanine. The DNA shown is the 33-base CDR3, in frame from base 1. Sequences GTSNPN (CDR1) and SVGIG (CDR2) are obtained from the germline V gene (reference sequence). V sheds 2 bases and J sheds 5 bases, leaving 6 bases between their ends. Material for sequencing was peripheral blood. The rearranged segments are TRBV30 and TRBJ1-1; no D gene is confidently identified. This clonotype was obtained from a human donor with active or convalescent COVID-19. The donor label of this sample is uncertain. The CDR3 loop reads CAWSFRTEAFF. The DNA sequence follows: TGTGCCTGGAGTTTCAGGACTGAAGCTTTCTTT.